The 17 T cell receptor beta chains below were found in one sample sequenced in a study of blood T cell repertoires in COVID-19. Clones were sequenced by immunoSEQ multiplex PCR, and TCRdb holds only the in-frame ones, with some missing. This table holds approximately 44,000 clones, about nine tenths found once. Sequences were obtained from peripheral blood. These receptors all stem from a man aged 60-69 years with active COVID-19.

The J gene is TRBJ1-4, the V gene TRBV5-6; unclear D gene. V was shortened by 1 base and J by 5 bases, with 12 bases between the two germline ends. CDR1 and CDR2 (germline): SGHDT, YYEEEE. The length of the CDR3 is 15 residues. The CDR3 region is CASSLRSAGNEKLFF. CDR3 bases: TGTGCCAGCAGCTTGAGGTCGGCCGGGAATGAAAAACTGTTTTTT.

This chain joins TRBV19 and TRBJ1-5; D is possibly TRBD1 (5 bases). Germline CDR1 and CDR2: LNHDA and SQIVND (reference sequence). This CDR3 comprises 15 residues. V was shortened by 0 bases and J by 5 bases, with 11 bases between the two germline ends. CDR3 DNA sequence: TGTGCCAGTAGTATAGATCGGCAGGGCGATCAGCCCCAGCATTTT. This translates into CASSIDRQGDQPQHF.

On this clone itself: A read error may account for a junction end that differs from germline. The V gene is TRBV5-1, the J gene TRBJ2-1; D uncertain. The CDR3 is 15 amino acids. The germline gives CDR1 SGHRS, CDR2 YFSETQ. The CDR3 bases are TGCGTCAGCACCCCGGTCGGCGGCACCTACAATGAGCAGTTCTTC. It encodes CVSTPVGGTYNEQFF.

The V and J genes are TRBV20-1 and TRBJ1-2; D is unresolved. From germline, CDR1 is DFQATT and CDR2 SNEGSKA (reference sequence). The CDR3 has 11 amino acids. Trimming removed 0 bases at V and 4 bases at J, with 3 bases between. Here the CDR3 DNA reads TGCAGTGCTAGAGACCTCTATGGCTACACCTTC. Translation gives CSARDLYGYTF.

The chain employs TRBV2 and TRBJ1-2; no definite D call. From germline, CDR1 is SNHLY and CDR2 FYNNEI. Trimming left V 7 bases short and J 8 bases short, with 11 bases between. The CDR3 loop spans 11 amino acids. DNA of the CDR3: TGTGCCAGCACCCCGGGTTCCGGCTACACCTTC. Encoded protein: CASTPGSGYTF. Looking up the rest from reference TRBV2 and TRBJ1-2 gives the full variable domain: EPEVTQTPSHQVTQMGQEVILRCVPISNHLYFYWYRQILGQKVEFLVSFYNNEISEKSEIFDDQFSVERPDGSNFTLKIRSTKLEDSAMYFCASTPGSGYTFGSGTRLTVV.

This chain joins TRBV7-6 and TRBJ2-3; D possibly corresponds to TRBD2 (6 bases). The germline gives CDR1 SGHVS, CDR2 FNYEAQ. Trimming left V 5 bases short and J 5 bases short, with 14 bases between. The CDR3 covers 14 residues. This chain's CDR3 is CASSPGTGGDTQYF. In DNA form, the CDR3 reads TGTGCCAGCAGCCCCGGGACCGGGGGAGATACGCAGTATTTT.

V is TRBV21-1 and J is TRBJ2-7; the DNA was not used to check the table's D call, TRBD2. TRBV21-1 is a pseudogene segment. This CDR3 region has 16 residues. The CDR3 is CASRRPSGTRGSEQYF. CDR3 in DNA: TGTGCCAGCAGGCGTCCTAGCGGGACAAGGGGCTCCGAGCAGTACTTC.

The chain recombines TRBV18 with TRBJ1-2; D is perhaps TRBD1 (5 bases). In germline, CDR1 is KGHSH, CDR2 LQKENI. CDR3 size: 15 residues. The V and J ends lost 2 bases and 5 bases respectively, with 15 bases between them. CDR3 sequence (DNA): TGTGCCAGCTCACCATCTCGCGACAGTTGGTATGGCTACACCTTC. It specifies CASSPSRDSWYGYTF.

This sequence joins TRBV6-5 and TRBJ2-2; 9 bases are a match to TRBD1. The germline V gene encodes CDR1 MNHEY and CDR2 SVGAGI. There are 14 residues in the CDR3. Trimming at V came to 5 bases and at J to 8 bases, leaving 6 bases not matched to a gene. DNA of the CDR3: TGTGCCAGCAGTACCAGACAGGGGGTGGGGGAGCTGTTTTTT. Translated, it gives CASSTRQGVGELFF.

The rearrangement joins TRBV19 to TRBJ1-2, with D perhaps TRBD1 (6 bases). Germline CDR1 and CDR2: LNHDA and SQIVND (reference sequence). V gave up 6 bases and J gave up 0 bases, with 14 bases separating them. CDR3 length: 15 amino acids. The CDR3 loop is CASSIGQGSNYGYTF. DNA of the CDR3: TGTGCCAGTAGCATCGGGCAGGGGTCTAACTATGGCTACACCTTC.

The CDR3 sequence is CASSLAQPGRAFF. CDR3 coding DNA: TGTGCCAGCAGCTTGGCCCAACCAGGGCGGGCTTTCTTT. The rearrangement uses TRBV5-6 and TRBJ1-1, with D possibly TRBD1 on 5 matching bases. CDR1 SGHDT and CDR2 YYEEEE come from the germline V gene. Trimming took 0 bases from V and 11 from J, leaving 14 bases between them. The length of the CDR3 is 13 residues. Full variable domain (remainder filled in from reference TRBV5-6 and TRBJ1-1): DAGVTQSPTHLIKTRGQQVTLRCSPKSGHDTVSWYQQALGQGPQFIFQYYEEEERQRGNFPDRFSGHQFPNYSSELNVNALLLGDSALYLCASSLAQPGRAFFGQGTRLTVV.

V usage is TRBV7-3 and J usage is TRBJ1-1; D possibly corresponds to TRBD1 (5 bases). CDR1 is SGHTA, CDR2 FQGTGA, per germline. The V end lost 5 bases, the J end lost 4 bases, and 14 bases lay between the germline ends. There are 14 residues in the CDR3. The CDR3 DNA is TGTGCCAGCAGCCCCGGGGGATCCCCCACTGAAGCTTTCTTT. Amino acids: CASSPGGSPTEAFF.

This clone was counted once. DNA of the CDR3: TGTGCCACCTTTCGGGGGACTGAAGCTTTCTTT. Its translation is CATFRGTEAFF. The chain is built from TRBV6-6 and TRBJ1-1; TRBD1 might be the D (5 bases). Between the trimmed V and J ends, which lost 10 bases and 5 bases, there was a span of 11 bases. The CDR3 loop spans 11 amino acids. Germline lookup yields CDR1 MNHNY and CDR2 SVGAGI (reference sequence).

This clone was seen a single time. The CDR3 is CAYAEQAMGGYTF. As DNA, the CDR3 is TGTGCCTATGCGGAACAGGCTATGGGTGGCTACACCTTC. The chain combines TRBV28 with TRBJ1-2, with D possibly matching TRBD1 (5 bases). Germline CDR1 and CDR2: MDHEN and SYDVKM. There are 13 residues in the CDR3. The V gene lost 11 bases and the J gene lost 7 bases, with 20 bases spanning the gap.

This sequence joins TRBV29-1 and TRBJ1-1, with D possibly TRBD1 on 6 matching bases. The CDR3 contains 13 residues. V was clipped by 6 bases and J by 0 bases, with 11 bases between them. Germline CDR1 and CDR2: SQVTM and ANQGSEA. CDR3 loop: CSVQTGMNTEAFF. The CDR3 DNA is TGCAGCGTGCAGACAGGTATGAACACTGAAGCTTTCTTT.

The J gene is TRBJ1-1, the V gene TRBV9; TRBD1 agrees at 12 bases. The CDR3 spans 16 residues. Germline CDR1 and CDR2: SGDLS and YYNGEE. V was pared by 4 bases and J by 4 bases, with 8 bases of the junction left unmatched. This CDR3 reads CASSSNRDRGPTEAFF. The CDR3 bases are TGTGCCAGCAGCTCGAACCGGGACAGGGGGCCCACTGAAGCTTTCTTT.

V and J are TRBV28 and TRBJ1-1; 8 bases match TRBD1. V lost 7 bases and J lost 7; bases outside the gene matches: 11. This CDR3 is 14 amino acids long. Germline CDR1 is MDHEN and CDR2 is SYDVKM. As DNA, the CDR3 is TGTGCCAGCAAACTACTGGACAGGGCAAATGAAGCTTTCTTT. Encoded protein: CASKLLDRANEAFF.